This T cell receptor beta chain was recorded in a study of technical replicates of blood from several donors (dated by TCRdb to about 2017). Libraries were built with the immunoSEQ multiplex PCR assay. This immuneACCESS table, as held by TCRdb, lists in-frame sequences with V and J called but not all clones. Of the missing ones, under half trace to an unresolved V gene in checked studies; the others have no known cause. This sample has some 79,000 clones in its table, and around 94% of those were observed once. Together, the top ten hold about 0.26% of the sample. Trimming accounts for 4 bases at V and 4 bases at J, while the number of junction bases matched to no gene is 6. From the cysteine up to the phenylalanine, the CDR3 has a length of 14 residues. Only the CDR3 region is kept as DNA, spanning 42 bases read in frame from base 1. For CDR1 and CDR2, the germline V gene (reference sequence) lists LNHDA and SQIVND.

To note about this clone: Which antigen it targets is not known. No per-base quality is available; no much larger clone lies one base away.

The source material was T cells isolated from PBMCs. The sequence is built from TRBV19 and TRBJ1-1, and TRBD1 matches 7 of the central bases. This receptor was taken from a human donor in good health. The DNA reads TGTGCCAGTAGTACCCCAGGGGGTTTCACTGAAGCTTTCTTT. Protein translation: CASSTPGGFTEAFF.